This T cell receptor beta chain emerged from a study of T-cell memory formation after mild COVID-19. Remarks on this clonotype: Its antigen remains unknown.

TCRdb redid the calling of the 5' RACE reads with MiXCR, one entry per CDR3 protein. The sample lists around 530,000 distinct CDR3 sequences; roughly 21% were seen once. The study, taken as a whole, reports: Of the contracting clones, CD4+ ones lay mainly in CM and EM, and CD8+ ones in EMRA. Whereas later expanders leaned CD4+, clones contracting day 15 to 85 showed a balanced CD4/CD8 makeup.

The sequenced material came from PBMCs or a T cell subset sorted from them (not recorded which). This clonotype was obtained from an adult woman who had mild COVID-19 (a few samples of this study predate the infection). Cell type and time point are not known.

The CDR3 nucleotides read TGTGCCAGCAGTTTTGGGGGACTGGACTCCTACGAGCAGTACTTC. It translates to CASSFGGLDSYEQYF. The chain links TRBV7-8 to TRBJ2-7; TRBD2 is a possible D gene (6 bases). The V gene lost 6 bases and the J gene lost 0 bases, with 15 bases spanning the gap. The CDR3 is 15 residues long. Germline CDR1 reads SGHVS; CDR2 reads FQNEAQ.